The 23 T cell receptor beta chains in this list originate from one sample, sequenced in a study of regulatory T cells in long-lasting Graves disease. Time point meaning: newly diagnosed GD, antithyroid drugs for less than 3 months. Scientists built the TCR library using RNA that was extracted from PBMCs. According to the study, TCR beta libraries were built with iRepertoire HTBI primers and CDR3-region Arm-PCR. Using its own MiXCR run on the multiplex PCR reads, TCRdb lists one record per CDR3 protein. Among about 200,000 distinct CDR3 sequences listed, approximately 18% were seen once. This sample also belongs to another study, concerning T cells in Graves' hyperthyroidism and ophthalmopathy.

Sequencing was performed on peripheral blood mononuclear cells (PBMCs), taken at new diagnosis, from a patient treated with antithyroid drugs. These receptors were obtained from a young woman with Graves disease.

This clonotype occurred many times. The chain carries TRBV20-1 and TRBJ1-2, with D maybe TRBD1 (6 bases). V lost 5 bases to trimming and J lost 3 bases, with 16 bases between them. The CDR3 is 14 residues long. Germline CDR1 reads DFQATT; CDR2 reads SNEGSKA (reference sequence). CDR3 sequence: CSADDRKYYYGYTF. The CDR3 DNA reads as TGCAGTGCTGACGACAGGAAATATTACTATGGCTACACCTTC.

Comments on this clonotype: Given a much more abundant clone one base away, this may be a read error. The chain uses TRBV30 and TRBJ1-2, with 9 nucleotides matching TRBD1. CDR1 and CDR2 (germline): GTSNPN, SVGIG (reference sequence). Trimming took 1 base from V and 8 from J; bases not matched to a gene: 8. The CDR3 sequence is 14 residues long. CDR3 bases: TGTGCCTGGAGTGCACAGGGACAGGGCGACGGCTACACCTTC. Residues: CAWSAQGQGDGYTF. The full variable domain, with the rest looked up from reference TRBV30 and TRBJ1-2, is SQTIHQWPATLVQPVGSPLSLECTVEGTSNPNLYWYRQAAGRGLQLLFYSVGIGQISSEVPQNLSASRPQDRQFILSSKKLLLSDSGFYLCAWSAQGQGDGYTFGSGTRLTVV.

This clonotype was observed a few times. The chain joins TRBV2 to TRBJ2-2, with D possibly TRBD2 on 6 matching bases. Trimming removed 8 bases at V and 0 bases at J, with 13 bases between. Germline lookup yields CDR1 SNHLY and CDR2 FYNNEI. CDR3 size: 15 residues. The CDR3 nucleotides are TGTGCCAGCGTAATGGGAGGTTCGAACACCGGGGAGCTGTTTTTT. It is translated as CASVMGGSNTGELFF.

CDR3 region: CASSQGSIGGYYGYTF. The CDR3 nucleotides read TGTGCCAGCAGCCAAGGATCGATTGGGGGGTACTATGGCTACACCTTC. V and J are TRBV4-2 and TRBJ1-2, with D perhaps matching TRBD1 (5 bases). CDR3 size: 16 residues. The V gene's germline CDR1 is LGHNA and CDR2 YNFKEQ. Trimming cost V 1 base and J 3 bases, with 15 bases left between them.

Regarding this clonotype: A much larger clone differs from this one at a single base, so this may be a read error. This chain connects TRBV6-5 to TRBJ2-7, with TRBD2 as a possible D gene (7 bases). Germline V gives CDR1 MNHEY, CDR2 SVGAGI. This CDR3 comprises 19 residues. This CDR3 is CASSYGGGSAGALSYGQYF. The CDR3 DNA follows: TGTGCCAGCAGTTACGGTGGAGGGTCGGCGGGGGCTCTCTCCTACGGGCAGTACTTC.

This clonotype was detected many times. V gene TRBV27 combines with J gene TRBJ1-6; tentatively, D is TRBD1 (5 bases). This CDR3 spans 17 amino acids. With 2 bases removed from V and 9 bases from J, the gap between germline ends came to 20 bases. CDR1 and CDR2 (germline): MNHEY, SMNVEV (reference sequence). CDR3 in amino acids: CASSLRRGRSGSSPLHF. In nucleotides, the CDR3 is TGTGCCAGCAGTTTACGGCGGGGGAGGAGCGGGAGTTCACCCCTCCACTTT.

In this sample, this clonotype turned up many times. The V and J genes are TRBV11-2 and TRBJ2-7; possible D gene TRBD1, 6 bases. CDR3 length: 14 residues. CDR1 is SGHAT and CDR2 is FQNNGV in the germline V gene. The V end was cut by 3 bases, the J end by 0 bases, with 9 bases between. CDR3 nucleotides: TGTGCCAGCAGCTTTGAGACAGGCTCCTACGAGCAGTACTTC. Residues: CASSFETGSYEQYF.

At least ten counts were recorded for this clonotype. The chain recombines TRBV6-5 with TRBJ2-1; TRBD2 matches at 7 bases. CDR1 and CDR2 from the germline V gene are MNHEY and SVGAGI. V lost 4 bases to trimming and J lost 2 bases; unmatched junction nucleotides: 2. This CDR3 spans 14 amino acids. The CDR3 DNA follows: TGTGCCAGCAGTTTCGGACTAGCCTACAATGAGCAGTTCTTC. This encodes CASSFGLAYNEQFF.

Ten or more counts support this clonotype. This rearrangement joins TRBV7-2 to TRBJ1-1; D is possibly TRBD1 (5 bases). CDR3 length: 15 residues. The germline V and J ends were trimmed by 7 bases and 0 bases, with 15 bases remaining between them. Germline CDR1 is SGHTA and CDR2 is FQGNSA. CDR3 sequence reads: CASIKGYTVNTEAFF. The CDR3, as DNA: TGTGCCAGCATTAAGGGGTATACGGTGAACACTGAAGCTTTCTTT. Full variable domain (outside the CDR3, taken from reference TRBV7-2 and TRBJ1-1): GAGVSQSPSNKVTEKGKDVELRCDPISGHTALYWYRQSLGQGLEFLIYFQGNSAPDKSGLPSDRFSAERTGGSVSTLTIQRTQQEDSAVYLCASIKGYTVNTEAFFGQGTRLTVV.

This clonotype has at least ten counts. The J gene is TRBJ2-3, the V gene TRBV13; D might be TRBD2 (7 bases). The CDR3 sequence is 16 residues long. Between the trimmed V and J ends, which lost 2 bases and 2 bases, there was a span of 14 bases. Germline CDR1 reads PRHDT; CDR2 reads FYEKMQ (reference sequence). DNA of the CDR3: TGTGCCAGCAGCTTAAGGGGAGGGGGTGTCACAGATACGCAGTATTTT. The encoded protein is CASSLRGGGVTDTQYF.

This clonotype was found a few times. The gene calls are TRBV9 and TRBJ2-3, with 11 bases lining up with TRBD2. Germline loops: CDR1 SGDLS, CDR2 YYNGEE. The CDR3 length is 17 residues. V was pared by 5 bases and J by 4 bases, with 12 bases of the junction left unmatched. Here the CDR3 reads CASSLTLAGGGADTQYF. The CDR3 coding sequence is TGTGCCAGCAGTCTGACCCTAGCGGGGGGCGGGGCAGATACGCAGTATTTT.

As DNA, the CDR3 is TGTGCCAGTAGTATCAACTCGTACCAAGAGACCCAGTACTTC. Translation: CASSINSYQETQYF. This chain links TRBV19 with TRBJ2-5; D call uncertain. The V gene's germline CDR1 is LNHDA and CDR2 SQIVND (reference sequence). V dropped 3 bases and J dropped 0 bases, with 8 bases sitting between them. The CDR3 spans 14 residues.

The chain is built from TRBV20-1 and TRBJ1-2; TRBD1 is a possible D gene (6 bases). Trimming removed 8 bases from V and 8 bases from J, with 27 bases in between. There are 15 residues in the CDR3. The germline gives CDR1 DFQATT, CDR2 SNEGSKA (reference sequence). The DNA of the CDR3 is TGCAGTTCCTACCCTCCAGGGGTCGGGTCGAGAGGCTACACCTTC. This sequence encodes CSSYPPGVGSRGYTF.

V usage is TRBV2 and J usage is TRBJ1-5; 9 nucleotides align to TRBD1. The germline gives CDR1 SNHLY, CDR2 FYNNEI. This CDR3 contains 15 residues. The ends lost 3 bases at V and 2 bases at J; junction bases unmatched: 2. The CDR3 loop is CASSETGGRNQPQHF. In nucleotides, the CDR3 is TGTGCCAGCAGTGAGACAGGGGGACGCAATCAGCCCCAGCATTTT.

This clonotype was detected many times. The rearrangement links TRBV19 to TRBJ1-2; TRBD1 aligns across 11 bases. J lost 8 bases, V lost 4 bases, and 12 bases had no gene match. The CDR3 runs to 16 residues. The germline CDR1 and CDR2 sequences are LNHDA and SQIVND (reference sequence). The CDR3 sequence is CASSKRIGQGANGYTF. CDR3 coding DNA: TGTGCCAGTAGTAAGCGAATTGGACAGGGGGCGAACGGCTACACCTTC.

The rearrangement joins TRBV10-3 to TRBJ1-2; 10 nucleotides match TRBD1. Germline loops: CDR1 ENHRY, CDR2 SYGVKD. This CDR3 has 13 residues. The junction had 6 bases not matched to a gene; V was cut back by 6 bases and J by 8 bases. In DNA form, the CDR3 reads TGTGCCATCAGCTGGACAGGGGGAGGGGGCTACACCTTC. Translated: CAISWTGGGGYTF.

This clonotype was seen ten or more times. The chain combines TRBV3-1 with TRBJ2-3; the D is unclear. The V and J ends lost 1 base and 8 bases respectively, with 13 bases between them. The V gene's germline CDR1 is LGHDT and CDR2 YNNKEL (reference sequence). The CDR3 length is 14 residues. Here the CDR3 DNA reads TGTGCCAGCAGCCAAGCTGTGACGGGCGGTACGCAGTATTTT. Amino acid sequence: CASSQAVTGGTQYF.

This clonotype came up many times. The chain has TRBV29-1 and TRBJ1-1; the D is unclear. The CDR3 is 13 amino acids. Trimming left V 5 bases short and J 1 base short, with 11 bases between. The germline gives CDR1 SQVTM, CDR2 ANQGSEA. The CDR3: CSVSRWSNTEAFF. The CDR3 bases are TGCAGCGTTTCGAGGTGGTCGAACACTGAAGCTTTCTTT. Combining the CDR3 with reference TRBV29-1 and TRBJ1-1 gives the whole variable domain SAVISQKPSRDICQRGTSLTIQCQVDSQVTMMFWYRQQPGQSLTLIATANQGSEATYESGFVIDKFPISRPNLTFSTLTVSNMSPEDSSIYLCSVSRWSNTEAFFGQGTRLTVV.

This clonotype showed up many times. This chain links TRBV28 with TRBJ1-3; D unclear. Trimming removed 7 bases from V and 3 bases from J, with 10 bases in between. CDR3 length: 13 residues. Germline CDR1 MDHEN, CDR2 SYDVKM. DNA of the CDR3: TGTGCCAGCATGGATGAATTTGGAAACACCATATATTTT. This encodes CASMDEFGNTIYF.

The V call is TRBV18, the J call TRBJ2-2, with 13 bases matching TRBD2. V lost 3 bases, J lost 0 bases, and 4 bases stayed unmatched. Germline-derived CDR1 and CDR2 are KGHSH and LQKENI. The CDR3 is 18 amino acids. CDR3 sequence: CASSPRLAGGPNTGELFF. As DNA, the CDR3 is TGTGCCAGCTCACCCAGACTAGCGGGGGGACCGAACACCGGGGAGCTGTTTTTT.

This clonotype has a count of ten or more. V and J are TRBV3-1 and TRBJ1-2; no firm D call. The V gene lost 4 bases and the J gene lost 4 bases, with 16 bases spanning the gap. In germline, CDR1 is LGHDT, CDR2 YNNKEL (reference sequence). The CDR3 is 15 residues long. The CDR3 sequence is CASSRRTDGLYGYTF. Here the CDR3 DNA reads TGTGCCAGCAGCCGCCGGACGGACGGCCTCTATGGCTACACCTTC.

This clonotype was counted ten times or more. Given the absence of the conserved phenylalanine or tryptophan at the CDR3 end, a read error is likely. No DNA is shown, since the ends of the CDR3 on it are uncertain; the CDR3 is the one TCRdb lists. V and J are TRBV29-1 and TRBJ2-1; the listed D gene, TRBD2, was not tested against the DNA. In germline, CDR1 is SQVTM, CDR2 ANQGSEA. With termini counted, the CDR3 has 12 amino acids. CDR3 protein: CSVEDEVLTHAI.

V is TRBV12-3 or TRBV12-4 and J is TRBJ1-1; 7 nucleotides align to TRBD1. The CDR3 sequence is 14 residues long. V trimming: 5 bases; J trimming: 5 bases; junction bases outside the gene matches: 8. The chain's CDR3 is CASSPGQRGTEAFF. In DNA form, the CDR3 reads TGTGCCAGCAGTCCGGGACAGCGTGGAACTGAAGCTTTCTTT.